These T cell receptor beta chains were read from a single sample in a study of spatial heterogeneity in lung cancer. Each CDR3 protein is one row after TCRdb ran MiXCR on the 5' RACE reads. The profile shows thousands of distinct CDR3 sequences, about 3.1% of them singletons. The source material was normal lung tissue next to the tumor, sampled at surgery. The source of these receptors is a female donor with early-stage non-small cell lung cancer. Both conserved end residues are part of each CDR3. D genes are given only for firm matches. The listing skips clone size in some rows; elsewhere it reads once, few, many or a size class.

TRBV12-3/TRBV12-4	many	NA	14	TRBJ1-1	CASSLAYGDTEAFF	TGTGCCAGCAGTTTGGCGTACGGGGACACTGAAGCTTTCTTT
TRBV3-2	many	NA	16	TRBJ2-1	CASAPTGLAGGNEQFF	TGTGCCAGCGCCCCGACGGGGCTAGCGGGGGGGAATGAGCAGTTCTTC
TRBV20-1	medium-sized	TRBD2	14	TRBJ2-1	CSAHRGTSGNEQFF	TGCAGTGCTCACCGGGGGACTAGCGGGAATGAGCAGTTCTTC
TRBV7-2	NA	NA	15	TRBJ2-2	CASSQQRANTGELFF	TGTGCCAGCAGCCAACAGCGCGCGAACACCGGGGAGCTGTTTTTT
TRBV10-2	many	NA	14	TRBJ2-7	CATTINTGPYEQYF	TGCGCCACGACAATAAATACAGGGCCCTACGAGCAGTACTTC
TRBV4-1	medium-sized	TRBD1	15	TRBJ1-5	CASSQALTGGQPQHF	TGCGCCAGCAGCCAAGCACTGACAGGGGGTCAGCCCCAGCATTTT
TRBV20-1	medium-sized	NA	15	TRBJ1-1	CSALRAGRGDTEAFF	TGCAGTGCCCTAAGGGCGGGGCGGGGAGACACTGAAGCTTTCTTT
TRBV5-1	many	NA	15	TRBJ1-2	CASSLGQTTNYGYTF	TGCGCCAGCAGCTTGGGACAGACAACTAACTATGGCTACACCTTC
TRBV12-3/TRBV12-4	medium-sized	NA	14	TRBJ2-2	CASSLGTAAGELFF	TGTGCCAGCAGTCTGGGGACTGCAGCCGGGGAGCTGTTTTTT
TRBV5-1	many	TRBD2	17	TRBJ2-2	CASSWPPGGADTGELFF	TGCGCCAGCAGCTGGCCGCCGGGGGGTGCGGACACCGGGGAGCTGTTTTTT
TRBV20-1	medium-sized	TRBD1	14	TRBJ2-1	CSAPPDREYNEQFF	TGCAGTGCTCCCCCGGACAGGGAATACAATGAGCAGTTCTTC
TRBV5-1	many	TRBD2	15	TRBJ2-7	CASSLAASGGYEQYF	TGCGCCAGCAGCTTGGCGGCTAGCGGGGGCTACGAGCAGTACTTC
TRBV11-2	many	TRBD1	17	TRBJ1-4	CASSFFPSTGIREKLFF	TGTGCCAGCAGCTTCTTTCCCTCGACAGGGATAAGAGAAAAACTGTTTTTT
TRBV11-2	many	NA	12	TRBJ2-1	CASSLDLAEQFF	TGTGCCAGCAGCTTAGATCTCGCTGAGCAGTTCTTC
TRBV2	medium-sized	TRBD1	16	TRBJ2-3	CASSPGTGGRADTQYF	TGTGCCAGCAGCCCGGGAACAGGGGGTCGCGCAGATACGCAGTATTTT
TRBV29-1	many	TRBD1	13	TRBJ1-1	CSALGQGDLGAFF	TGCAGCGCCCTGGGACAGGGCGATTTGGGAGCTTTCTTT
TRBV10-2	NA	NA	15	TRBJ1-5	CKSSESGHRNQPQHF	TGCAAAAGCAGTGAGTCGGGACACCGGAATCAGCCCCAGCATTTT
TRBV7-2	many	TRBD1	17	TRBJ1-6	CASSPLTGTANNSPLHF	TGTGCCAGCAGTCCTCTTACCGGGACAGCAAACAATTCACCCCTCCACTTT
TRBV2	medium-sized	NA	11	TRBJ1-1	CASSEDGAAFF	TGTGCCAGCAGCGAAGACGGCGCAGCTTTCTTT
TRBV9	medium-sized	NA	16	TRBJ2-3	CASSHGGAWRTDTQYF	TGTGCCAGCAGCCACGGTGGGGCGTGGAGGACAGATACGCAGTATTTT
TRBV6-2/TRBV6-3	medium-sized	TRBD1	16	TRBJ2-2	CASRPRTGANTGELFF	TGTGCCAGCAGACCCCGGACAGGGGCGAACACCGGGGAGCTGTTTTTT
TRBV29-1	many	NA	13	TRBJ1-4	CSVESGVGEKLFF	TGCAGCGTTGAATCAGGAGTTGGGGAAAAACTGTTTTTT
TRBV6-2/TRBV6-3	many	NA	14	TRBJ2-7	CASKAYLGAYEQYF	TGTGCCAGCAAAGCCTACCTGGGAGCCTACGAGCAGTACTTC
TRBV27	many	TRBD1	15	TRBJ1-2	CASSLTGQQGNGYTF	TGTGCCAGCAGTTTGACAGGCCAACAGGGGAATGGCTACACCTTC
TRBV27	medium-sized	NA	13	TRBJ1-6	CASSFSGSSPLHF	TGTGCCAGCAGTTTTTCAGGGTCTTCACCCCTCCACTTT
TRBV6-2/TRBV6-3	many	TRBD2	18	TRBJ2-3	CASSYRTTSGGPPDTQYF	TGTGCCAGCAGTTACCGAACGACTAGCGGGGGGCCCCCAGATACGCAGTATTTT
TRBV19	many	NA	13	TRBJ2-3	CASSYSYTDTQYF	TGTGCCAGTAGTTATTCTTACACAGATACGCAGTATTTT
TRBV7-9	medium-sized	NA	15	TRBJ2-1	CASSAPDRPYNEQFF	TGTGCCAGCAGCGCACCCGACAGGCCCTACAATGAGCAGTTCTTC
TRBV20-1	medium-sized	NA	15	TRBJ1-4	CSATMDSATNEKLFF	TGCAGTGCTACTATGGACAGCGCAACTAATGAAAAACTGTTTTTT
TRBV20-1	many	NA	18	TRBJ2-4	CSARDPLRQVGSKNIQYF	TGCAGTGCTAGAGACCCCCTCCGACAGGTTGGGAGCAAAAACATTCAGTACTTC
TRBV20-1	many	NA	14	TRBJ2-5	CSARDASGGETQYF	TGCAGTGCTAGAGACGCGTCCGGCGGGGAGACCCAGTACTTC
TRBV12-3/TRBV12-4	many	NA	16	TRBJ1-2	CASSPPSGVRSYGYTF	TGTGCCAGCAGTCCCCCCTCCGGGGTACGGAGCTATGGCTACACCTTC
TRBV10-2	medium-sized	NA	15	TRBJ1-5	CASSESGHRNQPQHF	TGCGCCAGCAGTGAGTCTGGACACCGCAATCAGCCCCAGCATTTT
TRBV7-2	many	TRBD2	16	TRBJ2-3	CASSLGGAGATDTQYF	TGTGCCAGCAGCTTAGGCGGAGCGGGGGCCACAGATACGCAGTATTTT
TRBV12-3/TRBV12-4	many	NA	12	TRBJ1-5	CASSSGGQPQHF	TGTGCCAGCAGTTCGGGGGGCCAGCCCCAGCATTTT
TRBV4-3	medium-sized	TRBD1	15	TRBJ2-2	CASSQDGQGHGELFF	TGCGCCAGCAGCCAAGACGGACAGGGCCACGGGGAGCTGTTTTTT
TRBV12-3/TRBV12-4	many	NA	11	TRBJ2-2	CASRLTGELFF	TGTGCCAGCAGGCTTACCGGGGAGCTGTTTTTT
TRBV7-6	NA	TRBD2	18	TRBJ2-3	CASSLISTSGTNTDTQYF	TGTGCCAGCAGCTTAATATCGACTAGCGGGACTAACACCGATACGCAGTATTTT
TRBV4-1	many	TRBD2	16	TRBJ2-5	CASSPLSAGDQETQYF	TGCGCCAGCAGCCCGTTATCAGCGGGGGACCAAGAGACCCAGTACTTC
TRBV19	many	NA	15	TRBJ1-5	CASSSPRTGNQPQHF	TGTGCCAGTAGTTCCCCTCGGACAGGCAATCAGCCCCAGCATTTT
TRBV7-9	medium-sized	NA	13	TRBJ1-6	CASRSTSDSPLHF	TGTGCCAGCAGATCGACCAGTGATTCACCCCTCCACTTT